The 7 T cell receptor beta chains below come from one sample, sequenced in a study of Ad26.COV2.S vaccination and SARS-CoV-2 variants (dated by TCRdb to the early 2020s). The treatment or condition label here, explained by the study, means: around 19 received Ad26.COV2.S at low or high dose, single or two shots; 5 received placebo; per-sample allocation not given. For vaccine and placebo recipients, repertoires were sequenced using samples collected on day 63 after the first injection. Receptors were amplified or captured by the immunoSEQ multiplex PCR assay. Sourced from immuneACCESS, this table was stored by TCRdb with only in-frame sequences that have V and J called. A share of the clones is absent; for the studies checked, an unresolved V gene accounts for under half, and the remainder has no known explanation. The sample table records 430,000 or so clones; 80% to 90% of these occur just once. The ten most abundant clones make up about 2.5% of the sample.

Source: peripheral blood, taken in a trial of Ad26.COV2.S vaccine versus placebo. The receptors shown here come from a person aged 18-60 years who received the Ad26.COV2.S COVID-19 vaccine or a placebo.

This sequence joins TRBV5-1 and TRBJ2-1; D remains unclear. Per the germline V gene, CDR1 is SGHRS and CDR2 is YFSETQ. The CDR3 consists of 13 residues. V lost 3 bases, J lost 7 bases, and 11 bases lay in between. As DNA, the CDR3 is TGCGCCAGCAGCTCCGAACCTGTAAATGAGCAGTTCTTC. Translated, it gives CASSSEPVNEQFF.

V and J are TRBV7-2 and TRBJ1-1, with 11 nucleotides matching TRBD1. V trimming: 8 bases; J trimming: 10 bases; junction bases outside the gene matches: 9. The CDR3 is 13 residues long. Germline V gives CDR1 SGHTA, CDR2 FQGNSA. CDR3 loop: CASGKTGTGGAFF. CDR3 DNA sequence: TGTGCCAGCGGGAAAACCGGGACAGGGGGAGCTTTCTTT.

V usage is TRBV7-9 and J usage is TRBJ1-1; TRBD1 aligns across 8 bases. Germline loops: CDR1 SEHNR, CDR2 FQNEAQ (reference sequence). V shed 3 bases and J 11 bases; nucleotides not matched to a gene: 5. The CDR3 consists of 12 residues. The CDR3 sequence: CASSFGQGGAFF. CDR3 nucleotides: TGTGCCAGCAGCTTTGGACAGGGCGGCGCTTTCTTT.

Points on this clone: The sample carries other DNA sequences with the same CDR3. The chain couples TRBV18 to TRBJ1-5, with D unresolved. The germline V gene has CDR1 KGHSH and CDR2 LQKENI. V lost 0 bases and J 1 base, leaving 4 bases between the germline ends. The CDR3 runs to 14 residues. CDR3 sequence reads: CASSPPNSNQPQHF. Here the CDR3 DNA reads TGTGCCAGCTCACCACCAAACAGCAATCAGCCCCAGCATTTT.

Notes on this clone: The identical CDR3 is also encoded by other nucleotide sequences in the sample. The J gene is TRBJ1-5, the V gene TRBV6-2 or TRBV6-3; D unclear. This CDR3 comprises 14 residues. Trimming left V 2 bases short and J 0 bases short, with 5 bases between. The V gene's germline CDR1 is MNHEY and CDR2 SVGEGT. CDR3 sequence reads: CASSYRGSNQPQHF. CDR3 DNA sequence: TGTGCCAGCAGTTACCGCGGTAGCAATCAGCCCCAGCATTTT.

This clone appeared a single time. This chain connects TRBV7-2 to TRBJ2-5; 9 positions agree with TRBD1. Germline V gives CDR1 SGHTA, CDR2 FQGNSA. There are 16 residues in the CDR3. Unmatched junction bases numbered 8, after V lost 6 bases and J lost 0 bases. CDR3 nucleotides: TGTGCCAGCAGGGACAGGGGCCGGACCTACCAAGAGACCCAGTACTTC. Translation: CASRDRGRTYQETQYF.

The chain recombines TRBV5-5 with TRBJ2-2, with D possibly TRBD1 on 5 matching bases. Deletions cut 2 bases from V and 2 bases from J, with 10 bases between. This CDR3 has 15 amino acids. Looked up from germline, CDR1 is SGHKS and CDR2 is YYEKEE (reference sequence). CDR3 in DNA: TGTGCCAGCAGCTTCTCCACAGGCAACACCGGGGAGCTGTTTTTT. It encodes CASSFSTGNTGELFF.